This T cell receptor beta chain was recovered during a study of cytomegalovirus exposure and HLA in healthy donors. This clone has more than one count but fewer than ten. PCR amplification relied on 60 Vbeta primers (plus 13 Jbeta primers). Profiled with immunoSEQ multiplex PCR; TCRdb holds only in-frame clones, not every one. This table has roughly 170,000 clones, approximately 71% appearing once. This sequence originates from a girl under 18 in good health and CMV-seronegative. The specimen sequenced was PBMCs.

The CDR3 sequence: CASSQDRSQTGDTEAFF. The CDR3 DNA reads as TGCGCCAGCAGCCAAGATCGTAGTCAGACAGGGGACACTGAAGCTTTCTTT. The chain couples TRBV4-1 to TRBJ1-1, with 8 positions matching TRBD1. The CDR3 sequence is 17 residues long. Germline CDR1 and CDR2: MGHRA and YSYEKL. The ends lost 0 bases at V and 3 bases at J; junction bases unmatched: 9.